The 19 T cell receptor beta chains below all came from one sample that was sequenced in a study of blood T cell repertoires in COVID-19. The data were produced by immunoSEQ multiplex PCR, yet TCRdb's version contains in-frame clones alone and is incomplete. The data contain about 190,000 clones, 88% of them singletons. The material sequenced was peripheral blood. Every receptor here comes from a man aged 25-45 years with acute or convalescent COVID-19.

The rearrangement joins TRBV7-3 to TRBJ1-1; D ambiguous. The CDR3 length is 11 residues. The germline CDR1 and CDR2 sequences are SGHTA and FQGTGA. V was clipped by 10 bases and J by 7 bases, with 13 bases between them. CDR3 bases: TGTGCCACCCTAAGGGAGTTTGAAGCTTTCTTT. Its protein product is CATLREFEAFF.

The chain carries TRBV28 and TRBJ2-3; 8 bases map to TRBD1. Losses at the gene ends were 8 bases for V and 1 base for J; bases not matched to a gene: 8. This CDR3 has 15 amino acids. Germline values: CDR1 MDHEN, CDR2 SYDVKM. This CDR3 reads CASRQDRVGTDTQYF. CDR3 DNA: TGTGCCAGCCGCCAGGACAGGGTCGGCACAGATACGCAGTATTTT.

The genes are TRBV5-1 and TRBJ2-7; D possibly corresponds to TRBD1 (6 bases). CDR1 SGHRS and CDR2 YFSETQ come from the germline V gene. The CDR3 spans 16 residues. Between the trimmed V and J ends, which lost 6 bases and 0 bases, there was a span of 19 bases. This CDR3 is CASKPIPTGASYEQYF. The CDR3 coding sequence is TGCGCCAGCAAGCCAATCCCGACAGGCGCCTCCTACGAGCAGTACTTC.

CDR3 coding DNA: TGTGCCAGCAGACCCGAAGGGAAGGGGTTAACTGAAGCTTTCTTT. This gives the protein CASRPEGKGLTEAFF. This rearrangement joins TRBV6-5 to TRBJ1-1; tentatively, D is TRBD1 (5 bases). The CDR3 has 15 residues. CDR1 is MNHEY, CDR2 SVGAGI, per germline. The V end lost 6 bases, the J end lost 5 bases, and 19 bases lay between the germline ends.

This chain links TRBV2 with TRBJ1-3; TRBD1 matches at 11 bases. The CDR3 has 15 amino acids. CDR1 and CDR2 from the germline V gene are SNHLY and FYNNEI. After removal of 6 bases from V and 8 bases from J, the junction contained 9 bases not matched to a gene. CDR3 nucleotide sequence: TGTGCCAGCAGCGAATTTGGGACAGGGGGATACACCATATATTTT. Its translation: CASSEFGTGGYTIYF.

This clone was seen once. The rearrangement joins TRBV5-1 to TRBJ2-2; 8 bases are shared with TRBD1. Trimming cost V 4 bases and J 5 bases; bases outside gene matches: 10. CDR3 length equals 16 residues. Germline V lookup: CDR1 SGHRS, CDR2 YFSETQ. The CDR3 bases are TGCGCCAGCAGCCCAGGACAGGGAGGAAGGACCGGGGAGCTGTTTTTT. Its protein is CASSPGQGGRTGELFF. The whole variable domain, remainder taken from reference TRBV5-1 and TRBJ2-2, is KAGVTQTPRYLIKTRGQQVTLSCSPISGHRSVSWYQQTPGQGLQFLFEYFSETQRNKGNFPGRFSGRQFSNSRSEMNVSTLELGDSALYLCASSPGQGGRTGELFFGEGSRLTVL.

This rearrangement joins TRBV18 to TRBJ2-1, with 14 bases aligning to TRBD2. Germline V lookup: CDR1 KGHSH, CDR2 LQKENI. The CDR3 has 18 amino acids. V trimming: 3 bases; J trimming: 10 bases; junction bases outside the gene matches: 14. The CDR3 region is CASSPLVLGLAGVGEQFF. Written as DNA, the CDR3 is TGTGCCAGCTCACCCTTGGTCTTGGGACTAGCGGGAGTCGGGGAGCAGTTCTTC.

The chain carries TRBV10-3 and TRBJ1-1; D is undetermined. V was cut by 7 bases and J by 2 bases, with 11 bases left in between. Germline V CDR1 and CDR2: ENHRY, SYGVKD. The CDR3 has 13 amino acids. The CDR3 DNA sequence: TGTGCCATCAATCGTCAGGTCAACACTGAAGCTTTCTTT. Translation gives CAINRQVNTEAFF.

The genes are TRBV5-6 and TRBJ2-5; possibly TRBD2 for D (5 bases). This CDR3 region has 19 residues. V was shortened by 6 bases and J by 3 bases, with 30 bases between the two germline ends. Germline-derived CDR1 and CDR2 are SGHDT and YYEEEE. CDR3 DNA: TGTGCCAGCACCAACGGGGATCCAGCGGCAATCCAAACCAAAGAGACCCAGTACTTC. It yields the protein CASTNGDPAAIQTKETQYF.

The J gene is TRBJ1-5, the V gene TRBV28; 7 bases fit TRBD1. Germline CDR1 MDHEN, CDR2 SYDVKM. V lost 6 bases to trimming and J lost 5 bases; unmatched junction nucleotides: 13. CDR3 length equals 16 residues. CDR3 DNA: TGTGCCAGCAGCAATGCAGGGGGTTTTAGTGATCAGCCCCAGCATTTT. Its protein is CASSNAGGFSDQPQHF.

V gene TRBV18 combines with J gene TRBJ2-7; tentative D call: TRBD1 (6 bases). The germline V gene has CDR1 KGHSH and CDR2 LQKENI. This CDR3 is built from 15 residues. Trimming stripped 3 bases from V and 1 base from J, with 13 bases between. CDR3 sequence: CASSPGAARSYEQYF. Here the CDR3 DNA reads TGTGCCAGCTCACCGGGGGCCGCCCGGTCCTACGAGCAGTACTTC.

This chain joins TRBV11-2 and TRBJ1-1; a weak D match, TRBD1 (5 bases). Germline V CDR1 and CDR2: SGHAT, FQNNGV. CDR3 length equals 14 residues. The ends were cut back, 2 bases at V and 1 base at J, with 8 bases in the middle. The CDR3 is CASSLRTGNTEAFF. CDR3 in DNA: TGTGCCAGCAGCTTACGCACAGGGAACACTGAAGCTTTCTTT. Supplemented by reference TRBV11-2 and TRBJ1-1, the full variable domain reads EAGVAQSPRYKIIEKRQSVAFWCNPISGHATLYWYQQILGQGPKLLIQFQNNGVVDDSQLPKDRFSAERLKGVDSTLKIQPAKLEDSAVYLCASSLRTGNTEAFFGQGTRLTVV.

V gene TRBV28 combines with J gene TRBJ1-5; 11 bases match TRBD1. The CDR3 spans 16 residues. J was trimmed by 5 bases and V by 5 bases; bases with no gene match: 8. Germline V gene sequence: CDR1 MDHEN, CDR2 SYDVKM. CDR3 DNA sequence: TGTGCCAGCAGTCCCGGGACAGGGGGGTTGTATCAGCCCCAGCATTTT. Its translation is CASSPGTGGLYQPQHF.

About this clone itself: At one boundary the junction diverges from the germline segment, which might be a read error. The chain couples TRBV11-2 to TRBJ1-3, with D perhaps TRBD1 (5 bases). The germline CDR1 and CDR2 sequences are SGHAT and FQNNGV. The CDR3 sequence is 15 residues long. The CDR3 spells CASSITGVPGNSIYF. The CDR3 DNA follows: TGTGCCAGCAGCATAACAGGTGTTCCTGGAAACTCCATATATTTT.

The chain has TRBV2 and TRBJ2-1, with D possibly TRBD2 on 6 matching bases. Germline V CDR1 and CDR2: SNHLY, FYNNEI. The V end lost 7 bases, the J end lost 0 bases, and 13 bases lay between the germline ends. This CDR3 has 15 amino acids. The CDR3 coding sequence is TGTGCCAGCATTCTCCAGGGACTCTCCTACAATGAGCAGTTCTTC. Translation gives CASILQGLSYNEQFF.

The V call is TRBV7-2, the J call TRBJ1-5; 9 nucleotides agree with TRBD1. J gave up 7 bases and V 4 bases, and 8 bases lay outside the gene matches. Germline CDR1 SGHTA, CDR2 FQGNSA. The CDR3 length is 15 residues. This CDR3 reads CASSSIQGARQPQHF. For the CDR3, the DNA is TGTGCCAGCAGCTCAATACAGGGGGCACGGCAGCCCCAGCATTTT.

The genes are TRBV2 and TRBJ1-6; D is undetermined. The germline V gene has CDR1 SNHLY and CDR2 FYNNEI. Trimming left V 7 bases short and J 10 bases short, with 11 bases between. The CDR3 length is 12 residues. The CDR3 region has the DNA TGTGCCAGCATGTCCGCAGAATCACCCCTCCACTTT. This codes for CASMSAESPLHF.

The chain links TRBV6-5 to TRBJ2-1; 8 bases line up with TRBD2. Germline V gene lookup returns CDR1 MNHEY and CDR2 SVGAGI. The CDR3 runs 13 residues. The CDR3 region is CAVGRGSYNEQFF. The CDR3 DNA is TGTGCTGTCGGGAGGGGGTCCTACAATGAGCAGTTCTTC.

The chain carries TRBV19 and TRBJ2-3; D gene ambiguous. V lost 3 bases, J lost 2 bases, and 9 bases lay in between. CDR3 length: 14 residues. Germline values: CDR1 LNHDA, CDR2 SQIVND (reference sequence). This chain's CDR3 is CASSINYLTDTQYF. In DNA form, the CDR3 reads TGTGCCAGTAGTATTAACTACCTCACAGATACGCAGTATTTT. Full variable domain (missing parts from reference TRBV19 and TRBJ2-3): DGGITQSPKYLFRKEGQNVTLSCEQNLNHDAMYWYRQDPGQGLRLIYYSQIVNDFQKGDIAEGYSVSREKKESFPLTVTSAQKNPTAFYLCASSINYLTDTQYFGPGTRLTVL.